The sequence of this TCR beta chain was determined in a study of T cell clones after liver transplantation. Study summary: A pre-transplant mixed lymphocyte reaction with TCRbeta sequencing defined graft-donor-reactive clones followed in post-transplant blood. Samples came pre-transplant, pre-randomization before withdrawal, and post-randomization after withdrawal ended.

The table came from immunoSEQ multiplex PCR; TCRdb's copy has only in-frame clones and leaves some out. The data show some 110,000 clones, roughly nine tenths seen once. Trimming removed 11 bases from V and 3 bases from J; junction bases left unmatched: 8. The germline CDR1 and CDR2 sequences are MNHEY and SVGAGI. The CDR3 covers 13 residues. This clonotype was obtained from a human patient who received a liver transplant. The graft donor may account for some of the T cells. The sample consisted of CD4+ T cells from blood, taken 12 months after liver transplant. The chain combines TRBV6-5 with TRBJ1-2; the match to TRBD1 covers 8 bases. The CDR3 sequence: CAVQGAGDYGYTF. The CDR3, as DNA: TGTGCCGTCCAGGGGGCCGGGGACTATGGCTACACCTTC.